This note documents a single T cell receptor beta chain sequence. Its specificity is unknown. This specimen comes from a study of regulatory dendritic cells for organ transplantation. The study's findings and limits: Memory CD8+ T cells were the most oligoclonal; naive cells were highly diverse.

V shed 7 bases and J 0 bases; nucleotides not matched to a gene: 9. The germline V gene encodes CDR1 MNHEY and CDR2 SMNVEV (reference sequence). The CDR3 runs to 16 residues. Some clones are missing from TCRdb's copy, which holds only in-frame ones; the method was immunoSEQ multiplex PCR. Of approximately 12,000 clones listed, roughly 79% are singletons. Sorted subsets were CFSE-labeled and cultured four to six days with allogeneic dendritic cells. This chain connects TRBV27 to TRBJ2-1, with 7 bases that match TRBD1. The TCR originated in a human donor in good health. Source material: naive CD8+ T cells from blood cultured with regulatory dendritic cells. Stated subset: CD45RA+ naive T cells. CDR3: CASIPKDRVSYNEQFF. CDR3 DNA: TGTGCCAGCATTCCTAAAGACAGGGTCTCCTACAATGAGCAGTTCTTC.